One TCR beta chain is described in this entry. Its antigen is still unknown. CDR1 is KGHSH, CDR2 LQKENI, per germline. V shed 1 base and J 6 bases; nucleotides not matched to a gene: 14. The CDR3 extends over 19 amino acids. Only in-frame clones appear in the TCRdb table, and some are missing; sequencing was by immunoSEQ multiplex PCR. The sample records approximately 71,000 clones, 94% being singletons. The data stem from a study of cytomegalovirus exposure and HLA in healthy donors. Findings and limits, study-wide: The authors enumerated roughly 160 TCR beta chains as linked to cytomegalovirus. Among TCR sequences, most were rare, though some public TCRs appeared in many donors. It was reported that the classifier diagnosed cytomegalovirus status with high specificity and sensitivity in both the original and validation cohorts.

The TCR originated in a woman under 30 in good health and CMV-seronegative. Sequenced sample: PBMCs. The rearrangement joins TRBV18 to TRBJ2-3; 12 bases map to TRBD2. The CDR3 here is CASSPLGALAGGPQDTQYF. CDR3 DNA: TGTGCCAGCTCACCACTGGGAGCTCTAGCGGGAGGGCCGCAGGATACGCAGTATTTT.